The clone carrying this T cell receptor beta chain came up many times. These data belong to a study of T-cell reconstitution after alpha-beta-depleted transplantation in children. The germline CDR1 and CDR2 sequences are LNHNV and YYDKDF (reference sequence). Unmatched junction bases numbered 11, after V lost 0 bases and J lost 9 bases. CDR3 length: 18 amino acids. The TCRbeta library was prepared with unique molecular identifiers. TCRdb re-analysed the PCR reads in MiXCR, keeping a single row per CDR3 protein. The sample yields about 360,000 distinct CDR3 sequences, more than 10% seen once. The sample in question was PBMCs, obtained from the stem cell graft. The rearrangement uses TRBV15 and TRBJ2-1, with 13 bases lining up with TRBD2. This clonotype was sampled from a human donor who donated a stem cell graft to a child with Fanconi anemia. This chain's CDR3 is CATSRDYGTSGGAVEQFF. The CDR3 DNA is TGTGCCACCAGCAGAGATTATGGTACTAGCGGGGGGGCGGTTGAGCAGTTCTTC.